This T cell receptor beta chain was identified during a study of Ad26.COV2.S vaccination and SARS-CoV-2 variants. Background on the study: In the study, Ad26.COV2.S was injected intramuscularly once, or twice 56 days apart.

Treatment of the sample: around 19 received Ad26.COV2.S at low or high dose, single or two shots; 5 received placebo; per-sample allocation not given. Sampling was done on day 63 after the first vaccine or placebo injection. The table lists this clone with a count of one. Antigen: not known. The junction had 13 bases not matched to a gene; V was cut back by 5 bases and J by 7 bases. The CDR3 totals 16 residues. Germline lookup yields CDR1 SGHAT and CDR2 FQNNGV. Sequenced by immunoSEQ multiplex PCR; TCRdb stores in-frame clones only, minus some. The sample has about 350,000 clones; 88% are singletons. Study-wide results and limits: Substantial response breadth was reportedly seen for spike-specific CD8+ and CD4+ T cells after vaccination.

This clonotype was sampled from a person between 18 and 59 years old who received the Ad26.COV2.S COVID-19 vaccine or a placebo. The source material was peripheral blood, sampled in a trial of Ad26.COV2.S vaccine versus placebo. The chain joins TRBV11-2 to TRBJ2-1; 8 nucleotides line up with TRBD2. CDR3 sequence: CASSPPTGGYYNEQFF. CDR3 coding DNA: TGTGCCAGCAGCCCACCTACGGGAGGGTACTATAATGAGCAGTTCTTC.